This is a list of T cell receptor beta chains from one sample in a study of blood T cell repertoires in COVID-19. Generated by immunoSEQ multiplex PCR, the TCRdb table keeps only in-frame clones and is missing some. The sample yields 120,000 or so clones, around four fifths seen once. The sample consisted of peripheral blood. Receptors were obtained from a man older than 75 with active or convalescent COVID-19. CDR3s include the opening cysteine and the closing phenylalanine or tryptophan. The D gene is left open where the match is weak. Rows may omit the clone size; those that give it use once, few, many or a size class.

CDR3: CASSPQIATNEKLFF
DNA: TGTGCCAGCAGCCCACAAATCGCAACTAATGAAAAACTGTTTTTT
J: TRBJ1-4
size: .
D: .
V: TRBV4-2

CDR3: CASSVEEGGTQYF
DNA: TGTGCCAGCAGCGTAGAGGAGGGAGGTACGCAGTATTTT
J: TRBJ2-3
size: .
D: .
V: TRBV9

CDR3: CASNELGGGNQPQHF
DNA: TGTGCCAGCAATGAACTAGGGGGGGGCAATCAGCCCCAGCATTTT
J: TRBJ1-5
size: .
D: .
V: TRBV28

CDR3: CASSSPSGGANEQFF
DNA: TGTGCCAGCAGCTCGCCTAGCGGGGGGGCCAATGAGCAGTTCTTC
J: TRBJ2-1
size: .
D: TRBD2
V: TRBV7-3

CDR3: CASSIVSGNTIYF
DNA: TGTGCCAGTAGTATTGTATCTGGAAACACCATATATTTT
J: TRBJ1-3
size: .
D: .
V: TRBV19

CDR3: CASSLPGRDTQYF
DNA: TGTGCCAGCAGTCTCCCGGGGAGAGATACGCAGTATTTT
J: TRBJ2-3
size: .
D: .
V: TRBV6-5

CDR3: CASSQSGGLGDTQYF
DNA: TGTGCCAGCAGCCAGAGCGGGGGTCTAGGAGATACGCAGTATTTT
J: TRBJ2-3
size: .
D: TRBD2
V: TRBV3-1/TRBV3-2

CDR3: CASSSPGLERGQPQHF
DNA: TGTGCCAGCAGTTCCCCGGGCCTGGAACGGGGTCAGCCCCAGCATTTT
J: TRBJ1-5
size: once
D: .
V: TRBV6-5

CDR3: CASSQGRGLYEQYF
DNA: TGCGCCAGCAGCCAAGGGAGAGGTCTCTACGAGCAGTACTTC
J: TRBJ2-7
size: .
D: .
V: TRBV4-3

CDR3: CASSAPTGGGDQPQHF
DNA: TGTGCCAGTAGTGCACCCACAGGGGGCGGGGATCAGCCCCAGCATTTT
J: TRBJ1-5
size: .
D: TRBD1
V: TRBV19

CDR3: CASSRGTSLGTDTQYF
DNA: TGTGCCAGCAGCCGCGGGACTAGCCTAGGCACAGATACGCAGTATTTT
J: TRBJ2-3
size: .
D: TRBD2
V: TRBV5-8

CDR3: CASSSRGQGRNNEQFF
DNA: TGTGCCAGCAGCTCCAGGGGACAGGGGCGTAACAATGAGCAGTTCTTC
J: TRBJ2-1
size: .
D: TRBD1
V: TRBV7-6

CDR3: CSASPEENIQYF
DNA: TGCAGTGCTAGTCCAGAGGAAAACATTCAGTACTTC
J: TRBJ2-4
size: .
D: .
V: TRBV20-1

CDR3: CAIGSGGSTDTQYF
DNA: TGTGCCATCGGATCGGGGGGCAGCACAGATACGCAGTATTTT
J: TRBJ2-3
size: few
D: .
V: TRBV2

CDR3: CASSQAGGNYNEQFF
DNA: TGTGCCAGCAGCCAAGCCGGGGGAAACTACAATGAGCAGTTCTTC
J: TRBJ2-1
size: once
D: .
V: TRBV14

CDR3: CASSSGQGVSYEQYF
DNA: TGTGCCAGCAGTTCGGGACAGGGGGTCTCCTACGAGCAGTACTTC
J: TRBJ2-7
size: .
D: TRBD1
V: TRBV28

CDR3: CAISGRGGPNTDTQYF
DNA: TGTGCCATCAGTGGAAGGGGGGGCCCTAACACAGATACGCAGTATTTT
J: TRBJ2-3
size: .
D: .
V: TRBV10-3